The 4 T cell receptor beta chains given below trace back to one sample, sequenced in a study of blood T cell repertoires in COVID-19. Only in-frame clones appear in the TCRdb table, and some are missing; sequencing was by immunoSEQ multiplex PCR. The data hold around 190,000 clones, with roughly 81% observed a single time. Material for sequencing was peripheral blood. The source is a woman aged 40 to 50 with COVID-19, enrolled during active disease.

This clone was seen a few times. This chain joins TRBV14 and TRBJ1-1; a possible D gene is TRBD1 (6 bases). The CDR3 length is 13 residues. The V end lost 5 bases, the J end lost 2 bases, and 9 bases lay between the germline ends. The germline gives CDR1 SGHDN, CDR2 FVKESK. Here the CDR3 reads CASSWGQNTEAFF. Here the CDR3 DNA reads TGTGCCAGCAGCTGGGGGCAAAACACTGAAGCTTTCTTT. Using reference TRBV14 and TRBJ1-1 for the parts outside the CDR3, the full variable domain is EAGVTQFPSHSVIEKGQTVTLRCDPISGHDNLYWYRRVMGKEIKFLLHFVKESKQDESGMPNNRFLAERTGGTYSTLKVQPAELEDSGVYFCASSWGQNTEAFFGQGTRLTVV.

This clone was observed a handful of times. This chain joins TRBV9 and TRBJ2-7, with D uncertain. Looked up from germline, CDR1 is SGDLS and CDR2 is YYNGEE. The V end was cut by 0 bases, the J end by 4 bases, with 11 bases between. CDR3 length: 14 amino acids. The CDR3, as DNA: TGTGCCAGCAGCGTAGGGCAGGCGCCTTACGAGCAGTACTTC. This sequence encodes CASSVGQAPYEQYF.

This chain connects TRBV4-1 to TRBJ2-7, with D possibly TRBD1 on 5 matching bases. Germline assignment: CDR1 MGHRA and CDR2 YSYEKL. V was pared by 3 bases and J by 0 bases, with 15 bases between. The CDR3 is 16 amino acids. The CDR3 sequence: CASSQLDMGFSYEQYF. The CDR3 DNA reads TGCGCCAGCAGCCAGCTGGACATGGGATTCTCCTACGAGCAGTACTTC.

The chain recombines TRBV28 with TRBJ2-1; tentatively, D is TRBD1 (6 bases). V shed 5 bases and J shed 2 bases, with 16 bases lying between them. Per the germline V gene, CDR1 is MDHEN and CDR2 is SYDVKM. This CDR3 spans 16 amino acids. The CDR3, as DNA: TGTGCCAGCAGTACTTGGACAGAGAGAGCCTACAATGAGCAGTTCTTC. It translates to CASSTWTERAYNEQFF. The variable domain in full, with the rest retrieved from reference TRBV28 and TRBJ2-1, is DVKVTQSSRYLVKRTGEKVFLECVQDMDHENMFWYRQDPGLGLRLIYFSYDVKMKEKGDIPEGYSVSREKKERFSLILESASTNQTSMYLCASSTWTERAYNEQFFGPGTRLTVL.